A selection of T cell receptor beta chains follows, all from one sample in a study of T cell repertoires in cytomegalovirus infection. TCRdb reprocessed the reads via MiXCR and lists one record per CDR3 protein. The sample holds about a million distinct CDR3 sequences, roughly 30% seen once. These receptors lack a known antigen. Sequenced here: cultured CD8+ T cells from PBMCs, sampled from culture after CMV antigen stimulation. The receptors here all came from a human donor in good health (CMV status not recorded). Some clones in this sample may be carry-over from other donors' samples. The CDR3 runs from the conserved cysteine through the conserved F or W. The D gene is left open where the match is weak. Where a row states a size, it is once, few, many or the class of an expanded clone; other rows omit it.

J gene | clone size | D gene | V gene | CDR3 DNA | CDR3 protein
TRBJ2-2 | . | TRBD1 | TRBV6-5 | TGTGCCAGCAGACACAGGGGCAGGGGTACCGGGGAGCTGTTTTTT | CASRHRGRGTGELFF
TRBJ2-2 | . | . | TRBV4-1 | TGCGCCAGCAGCCAAGATTCACTGTTAGGCGGGAAGCTGTTTTTT | CASSQDSLLGGKLFF
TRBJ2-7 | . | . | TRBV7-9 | TGTGCCAGCAGCCCGGGCACGGGCTTCGAGCAGTACTTC | CASSPGTGFEQYF
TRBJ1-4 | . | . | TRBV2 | TGTGCCAGCAGACTCGTATCCGGGACACCCCCAACTAATGAAAAACTGTTTTTT | CASRLVSGTPPTNEKLFF
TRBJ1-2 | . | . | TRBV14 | TGTGCCAGCAGCCAAGTTAGACAGGGCTACACCTTC | CASSQVRQGYTF
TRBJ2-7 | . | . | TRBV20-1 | TGCAGTGCAAACGACAGGAACTCCTACGAGCAGTACTTC | CSANDRNSYEQYF
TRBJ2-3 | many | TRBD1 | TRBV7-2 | TGTGCCAGCAGCTTAGACAGGGGGTACTCTAGCACAGATACGCAGTATTTT | CASSLDRGYSSTDTQYF
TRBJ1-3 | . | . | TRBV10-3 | TGTGCCATCAGTGAGTGGGTGGTCTCTGGAAACACCATATATTTT | CAISEWVVSGNTIYF
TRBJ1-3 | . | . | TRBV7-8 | TGTGCCAGCAGCCCACAGGGAGACTCTGGAAACACCATATATTTT | CASSPQGDSGNTIYF
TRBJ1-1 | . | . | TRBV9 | TGTGCCAGCAGCGTAGGACCCGTGGGCCTTGGGAACACTGAAGCTTTCTTT | CASSVGPVGLGNTEAFF
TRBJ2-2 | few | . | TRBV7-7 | TGTGCTAGCAGTCAAACTGATACCGGGGAGCTGTTTTTT | CASSQTDTGELFF
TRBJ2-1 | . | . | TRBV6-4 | TGTGCCAGCAGCGACTCCCCGGGGGAGAGGCCCTACAATGAGCAGTTCTTC | CASSDSPGERPYNEQFF
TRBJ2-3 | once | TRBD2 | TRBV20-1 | TGCAGTGCCCCCCCCTATGATGGGGGGGCAGATACGCAGTATTTT | CSAPPYDGGADTQYF
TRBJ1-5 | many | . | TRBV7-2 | TGTGCCAGCAGCCAGGGACTGACCTACGATCAGCCCCAGCATTTT | CASSQGLTYDQPQHF
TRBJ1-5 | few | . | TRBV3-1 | TGTGCCAGCAGCCAATCCGGGAGTTATAGCAATCAGCCCCAGCATTTT | CASSQSGSYSNQPQHF
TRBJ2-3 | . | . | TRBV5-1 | TGCGCCAGCAGCCTACCGTTTGAAAAAATCACAGATACGCAGTATTTT | CASSLPFEKITDTQYF
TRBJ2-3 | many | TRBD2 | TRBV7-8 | TGTGCCAGCAGCATTCGGACTAGCGGGGGGGGCACAGATACGCAGTATTTT | CASSIRTSGGGTDTQYF
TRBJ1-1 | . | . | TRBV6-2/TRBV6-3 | TGTGCCAGCAGTTACGCAACAGTGAACACTGAAGCTTTCTTT | CASSYATVNTEAFF
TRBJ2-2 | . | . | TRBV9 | TGTGCCAGCAGCGTCTCTCAGACTGAGAACACCGGGGAGCTGTTTTTT | CASSVSQTENTGELFF
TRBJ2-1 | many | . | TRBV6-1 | TGTGCCAGCAGGGGGGCGGGCATCTCCTACAATGAGCAGTTCTTC | CASRGAGISYNEQFF